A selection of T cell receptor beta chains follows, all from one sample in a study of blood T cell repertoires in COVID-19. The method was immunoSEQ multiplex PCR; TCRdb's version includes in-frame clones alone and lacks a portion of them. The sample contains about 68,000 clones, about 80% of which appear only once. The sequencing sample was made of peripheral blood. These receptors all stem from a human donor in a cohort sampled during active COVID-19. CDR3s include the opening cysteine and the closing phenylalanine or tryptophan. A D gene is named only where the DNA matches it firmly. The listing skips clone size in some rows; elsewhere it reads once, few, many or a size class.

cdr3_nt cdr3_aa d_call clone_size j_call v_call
TGCGCCAGCAGCTTGGTGGCTAGCGGGGGGACTTCAATAGATACGCAGTATTTT CASSLVASGGTSIDTQYF TRBD2 once TRBJ2-3 TRBV5-1
TGTGCCAGCAGCTTAGCTGCGACAGGGTCCTATAATTCACCCCTCCACTTT CASSLAATGSYNSPLHF TRBD1 - TRBJ1-6 TRBV7-2
TGCGCCAGCAGCCACACGCCGGGACAGGGTACCGGCGGGGAGCTGTTTTTT CASSHTPGQGTGGELFF TRBD1 - TRBJ2-2 TRBV5-1
TGTGCCAGCAGCCCCAGGACAGGGGTTGGGGAGACCCAGTACTTC CASSPRTGVGETQYF TRBD1 - TRBJ2-5 TRBV7-9
TGTGCCAGCAGCGTAGGGGGCAGCCAAGAGACCCAGTACTTC CASSVGGSQETQYF - - TRBJ2-5 TRBV9
TGTGCCAGCAGCCAAGACGCCCAGGGGGCTGGAAACACCATATATTTT CASSQDAQGAGNTIYF TRBD1 - TRBJ1-3 TRBV4-2
TGTGCCACCAGTGATCGACAGGGGACCTCCTACAATGAGCAGTTCTTC CATSDRQGTSYNEQFF TRBD1 few TRBJ2-1 TRBV24-1
TGCGCCAGCTTGGGGGGAGCGGGAGACACCGGGGAGCTGTTTTTT CASLGGAGDTGELFF TRBD2 - TRBJ2-2 TRBV10-2
TGTGCCAGCAGCGGGACTAGCGGGGGCACAGATACGCAGTATTTT CASSGTSGGTDTQYF TRBD2 - TRBJ2-3 TRBV11-2
TGTGCCAGCAGCCCAGCAGGATCCGGGGAGCTGTTTTTT CASSPAGSGELFF - - TRBJ2-2 TRBV11-3
TGTGCCAGCAGTTTACATCCCGGAAAACTGTTTTTT CASSLHPGKLFF - - TRBJ1-4 TRBV28
TGTGCCAGCAGCCCCGGACTAGCCACGGGAGAGACGGGCGAGCAGTACTTC CASSPGLATGETGEQYF TRBD2 - TRBJ2-7 TRBV5-4
TGTGCCAGCAGCGGTGGGACAGGGTCTGGAAACACCATATATTTT CASSGGTGSGNTIYF TRBD1 few TRBJ1-3 TRBV5-6
TGTGCCAGCAGCTCGGAGGACGGGACAGTCTATGGCTACACCTTC CASSSEDGTVYGYTF TRBD1 few TRBJ1-2 TRBV7-8
TGTGCCAGCGGTTTGGGAGCGGGGACTGTGCAGTACTTC CASGLGAGTVQYF TRBD2 - TRBJ2-7 TRBV6-5
TGTGCCAGCAGCAATCAGGGAGGTGGAGAGACCCAGTACTTC CASSNQGGGETQYF - - TRBJ2-5 TRBV7-2
TGCGCCAGCAGCCAACTTACCGGGGACAGCGCCTACAATGAGCAGTTCTTC CASSQLTGDSAYNEQFF TRBD1 - TRBJ2-1 TRBV4-3
TGTGCCAGCTCACCCCGAGACAGGGGAGGCGATGAGCAGTTCTTC CASSPRDRGGDEQFF TRBD1 - TRBJ2-1 TRBV18
TGTGCCAGCAGTGCGGACAAATCTGGGGCCAACGTCCTGACTTTC CASSADKSGANVLTF - - TRBJ2-6 TRBV2
TGCGCCAGCAGCCAAAGGGCCGCAGGGAGGGCTAGCGGGAGGACAGATACGCAGTATTTT CASSQRAAGRASGRTDTQYF TRBD2 - TRBJ2-3 TRBV4-3
TGTGCCAGCAGCCTGGGCAACTCCTACGAGCAGTACTTC CASSLGNSYEQYF - - TRBJ2-7 TRBV3-1/TRBV3-2
TGTGCCAGTAGTATAGCGGCGGGAGGAACGAGCTCCTACAATGAGCAGTTCTTC CASSIAAGGTSSYNEQFF TRBD2 - TRBJ2-1 TRBV19
TGCGCCAGCCGGCCACTAGCGGCGAACACCGGGGAGCTGTTTTTT CASRPLAANTGELFF TRBD2 - TRBJ2-2 TRBV5-1
TGTGCCAGCAGCTCGCCTGGGGCTTACGAGCAGTACTTC CASSSPGAYEQYF - - TRBJ2-7 TRBV7-8
TGTGCCAGCAGCGACACGGATGAAGCTTTCTTT CASSDTDEAFF - few TRBJ1-1 TRBV3-1/TRBV3-2
TGTGCCAGCAGAATCACAGTAAGCAATCAGCCCCAGCATTTT CASRITVSNQPQHF - - TRBJ1-5 TRBV7-9
TGTGCCAGCAGCCAAGATTTATCAGAGGGAAATGAAAAACTGTTTTTT CASSQDLSEGNEKLFF - - TRBJ1-4 TRBV3-1/TRBV3-2
TGTGCCAGCAGCCAGCAGGGAGCGGGAGTTTATCGCTCCTACGAGCAGTACTTC CASSQQGAGVYRSYEQYF TRBD2 - TRBJ2-7 TRBV5-4
TGTGCCTGGACCACAGGGGGCGCCTTTGAAAAACTGTTTTTT CAWTTGGAFEKLFF TRBD1 - TRBJ1-4 TRBV30
TGCGCCAGCAGGGATCGGACTAGCGGGAGGGCCCGGGAGCAGTTCTTC CASRDRTSGRAREQFF TRBD2 - TRBJ2-1 TRBV5-1
TGCGCCAGCAGCCGAGGAACCGGGACAGCTCGGGAGACCCAGTACTTC CASSRGTGTARETQYF TRBD1 - TRBJ2-5 TRBV4-1
TGTGCCAGCAGTCAGACCATACTAGCGGGGGGGCCAAGTGAGCAGTTCTTC CASSQTILAGGPSEQFF TRBD2 - TRBJ2-1 TRBV6-2/TRBV6-3
TGTGCCAGCAGCGTAGGAGGGGGTAGCTATGGCTACACCTTC CASSVGGGSYGYTF - - TRBJ1-2 TRBV9
TGTGCCAGTAGTATAGATCTCGCTAGCGGGGGCGATGAGCAGTTCTTC CASSIDLASGGDEQFF TRBD2 - TRBJ2-1 TRBV19
TGTGCCAGCAGTTCAATAGCAGATACGCAGTATTTT CASSSIADTQYF - - TRBJ2-3 TRBV6-5
TGTGCCAGCTCACCAAGGACTAGCGGGACCTACAATGAGCAGTTCTTC CASSPRTSGTYNEQFF TRBD2 - TRBJ2-1 TRBV18